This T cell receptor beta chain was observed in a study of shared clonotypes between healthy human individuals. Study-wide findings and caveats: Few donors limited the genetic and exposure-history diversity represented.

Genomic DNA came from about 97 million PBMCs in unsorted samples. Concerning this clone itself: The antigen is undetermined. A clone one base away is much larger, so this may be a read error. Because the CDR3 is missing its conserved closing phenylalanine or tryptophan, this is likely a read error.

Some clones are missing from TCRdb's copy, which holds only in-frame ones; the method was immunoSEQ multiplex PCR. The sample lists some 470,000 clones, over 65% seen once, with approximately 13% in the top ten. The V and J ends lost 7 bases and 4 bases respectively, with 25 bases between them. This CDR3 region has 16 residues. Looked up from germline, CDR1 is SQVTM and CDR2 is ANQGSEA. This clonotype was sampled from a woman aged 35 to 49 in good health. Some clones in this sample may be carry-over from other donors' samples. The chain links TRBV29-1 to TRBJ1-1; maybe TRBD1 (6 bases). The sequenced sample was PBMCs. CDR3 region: CSGRRGGGPEGTEAFL. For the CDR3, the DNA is TGCAGCGGACGGAGGGGAGGGGGGCCGGAGGGCACTGAAGCTTTCCTT.